This entry is about one T cell receptor (beta chain). The record originates from a study of synovial regulatory T cells in juvenile arthritis. CDR3 length: 14 amino acids. Only the protein sequence is given. Germline V gene lookup returns CDR1 SNHLY and CDR2 FYNNEI. Method: immunoSEQ multiplex PCR; TCRdb's copy keeps in-frame clones and lacks some. The listing records some 9,700 clones. Input material: Treg cells from blood. Subset reported: remaining (HLA-DR-negative) circulating blood Treg cells. This TCR derives from a donor younger than 30 with juvenile idiopathic arthritis. The rearrangement links TRBV2 to TRBJ2-6; without DNA, the TCRdb call of TRBD2 cannot be checked. CDR3: CASSEGAGANVLTF. Supplemented by reference TRBV2 and TRBJ2-6, the full variable domain reads EPEVTQTPSHQVTQMGQEVILRCVPISNHLYFYWYRQILGQKVEFLVSFYNNEISEKSEIFDDQFSVERPDGSNFTLKIRSTKLEDSAMYFCASSEGAGANVLTFGAGSRLTVL.